Below, one TCR beta chain is given with its context. Sequenced by immunoSEQ multiplex PCR; TCRdb stores in-frame clones only, minus some. This sample has 55,000 to 65,000 clones, with 85% found just once. The source of the sample is a study of T cell responses to AZD1222 COVID-19 vaccine. CDR3 size: 15 residues. Germline CDR1 and CDR2: LNHDA and SQIVND (reference sequence). The junction had 9 bases not matched to a gene; V was cut back by 4 bases and J by 5 bases. The source material was peripheral blood, sampled on day 0 of AZD1222 vaccination. This sequence originates from an adult in good health. The rearrangement links TRBV19 to TRBJ1-2; 8 bases fit TRBD1. The CDR3 spells CASSTPTGGRYGYTF. CDR3 coding DNA: TGTGCCAGTAGTACCCCCACAGGGGGACGTTATGGCTACACCTTC.